This is a list of T cell receptor beta chains from one sample in a study of OX40 agonist ivuxolimab in advanced cancers. This table comes from immunoSEQ multiplex PCR, and its TCRdb copy is limited to in-frame clones, with some not included. This sample yields 70,000 to 95,000 clones, of which 70% to 90% are seen a single time; 10% to 15% belongs to the top ten. The input for sequencing was CD4+ or CD8+ T cells sorted from blood, taken in a trial of the OX40 agonist ivuxolimab. The receptors come from an adult with an advanced solid tumor such as melanoma, head and neck, liver or kidney cancer. Each CDR3 is given with its conserved first and last residue. A D gene is named only where the DNA matches it firmly. Size is omitted from some rows. Given values are once, few, many or a class for expanded clones.

clone_size | j_call | v_call | d_call | cdr3_aa | cdr3_nt
. | TRBJ2-3 | TRBV11-3 | . | CASSQEGRSTDTQYF | TGTGCCAGCAGCCAGGAGGGGCGGAGCACAGATACGCAGTATTTT
. | TRBJ1-1 | TRBV19 | TRBD1 | CAIRDRGNTEAFF | TGTGCCATAAGGGACAGGGGGAACACTGAAGCTTTCTTT
. | TRBJ1-1 | TRBV10-3 | . | CAIRRENTEAFF | TGTGCCATCAGGAGGGAGAACACTGAAGCTTTCTTT
. | TRBJ2-7 | TRBV11-2 | . | CASSLVIPGYEQYF | TGTGCCAGCAGCTTAGTTATCCCGGGTTACGAGCAGTACTTC
. | TRBJ1-3 | TRBV9 | . | CASSVGAGEGVAGNTIYF | TGTGCCAGCAGCGTAGGGGCAGGAGAGGGGGTCGCTGGAAACACCATATATTTT
. | TRBJ2-1 | TRBV6-1 | . | CASSVVSSYNEQFF | TGTGCCAGCAGTGTGGTAAGCTCCTACAATGAGCAGTTCTTC
. | TRBJ2-7 | TRBV6-5 | . | CAASRGGNYEQYF | TGTGCCGCGTCTAGGGGGGGGAACTACGAGCAGTACTTC
. | TRBJ2-7 | TRBV5-4 | . | CASSPDTSSYEQYF | TGTGCCAGCAGCCCGGACACGAGCTCCTACGAGCAGTACTTC
. | TRBJ1-3 | TRBV9 | . | CASSADTYRVNTIYF | TGTGCCAGCAGCGCGGACACATATCGGGTAAACACCATATATTTT
. | TRBJ2-3 | TRBV30 | TRBD2 | CAWGLGLAGDSADTQYF | TGTGCCTGGGGTCTCGGACTAGCGGGAGACAGTGCGGATACGCAGTATTTT
once | TRBJ2-1 | TRBV27 | . | CASRVGGSLESNEQFF | TGTGCCAGCCGTGTTGGGGGCAGTCTGGAGTCGAATGAGCAGTTCTTC
. | TRBJ2-7 | TRBV27 | . | CASSDRPYEQYF | TGTGCCAGCAGCGACAGGCCCTACGAGCAGTACTTC
once | TRBJ2-2 | TRBV2 | . | CASSEARSGQPPSGELFF | TGTGCCAGCAGTGAAGCGCGCTCAGGACAGCCTCCTAGCGGGGAGCTGTTTTTT
. | TRBJ2-7 | TRBV7-6 | . | CASSLTPGDSNYEQYF | TGTGCCAGCAGCTTAACCCCGGGGGACTCCAACTACGAGCAGTACTTC
. | TRBJ1-1 | TRBV7-6 | . | CASSLNSEAFF | TGTGCCAGCAGCTTAAACTCTGAAGCTTTCTTT
. | TRBJ2-1 | TRBV7-7 | . | CASSWTPYNEQFF | TGTGCTAGCAGTTGGACACCTTACAATGAGCAGTTCTTC
. | TRBJ2-1 | TRBV29-1 | . | CSVDLGAMDYNEQFF | TGCAGCGTTGACTTGGGGGCTATGGATTACAATGAGCAGTTCTTC
. | TRBJ2-1 | TRBV27 | TRBD2 | CASSWGTSSNNEQFF | TGTGCCAGCAGTTGGGGGACTAGCAGCAACAATGAGCAGTTCTTC
. | TRBJ1-1 | TRBV7-3 | TRBD1 | CASSPHQGAVAFF | TGTGCCAGCAGCCCACACCAGGGGGCGGTAGCTTTCTTT
. | TRBJ1-3 | TRBV7-6 | TRBD1 | CASSPWTGESSGNTIYF | TGTGCCAGCAGCCCGTGGACAGGGGAGAGCTCTGGAAACACCATATATTTT
. | TRBJ2-3 | TRBV5-5 | TRBD2 | CASSRTTSGSLNTQYF | TGTGCCAGCAGCCGGACCACTAGCGGGAGTTTAAATACGCAGTATTTT
. | TRBJ1-3 | TRBV4-2 | . | CASSQAGVGGSGNTIYF | TGTGCCAGCAGCCAAGCGGGGGTGGGGGGCTCTGGAAACACCATATATTTT
. | TRBJ2-2 | TRBV30 | . | CAWGDSSGELFF | TGTGCCTGGGGCGACAGTTCCGGGGAGCTGTTTTTT
. | TRBJ2-7 | TRBV10-3 | . | CAGGDQASGYEQYF | TGTGCCGGGGGAGACCAAGCAAGCGGGTACGAGCAGTACTTC
. | TRBJ2-7 | TRBV25-1 | . | CASSGPGEQYF | TGTGCCAGCAGTGGTCCGGGCGAGCAGTACTTC
. | TRBJ1-4 | TRBV5-1 | . | CASSLERATNEKLFF | TGCGCCAGCAGCTTGGAAAGGGCAACTAATGAAAAACTGTTTTTT
. | TRBJ1-2 | TRBV12-5 | TRBD1 | CASGPWDSLRGYGYTF | TGTGCTAGTGGTCCCTGGGACAGTTTGCGCGGCTATGGCTACACCTTC
. | TRBJ1-5 | TRBV5-8 | TRBD1 | CASSYRGLSNQPQHF | TGTGCCAGCAGCTACAGGGGGCTGAGCAATCAGCCCCAGCATTTT
. | TRBJ1-1 | TRBV29-1 | TRBD1 | CSVQKTGAMNTEAFF | TGCAGCGTTCAAAAGACAGGGGCCATGAACACTGAAGCTTTCTTT